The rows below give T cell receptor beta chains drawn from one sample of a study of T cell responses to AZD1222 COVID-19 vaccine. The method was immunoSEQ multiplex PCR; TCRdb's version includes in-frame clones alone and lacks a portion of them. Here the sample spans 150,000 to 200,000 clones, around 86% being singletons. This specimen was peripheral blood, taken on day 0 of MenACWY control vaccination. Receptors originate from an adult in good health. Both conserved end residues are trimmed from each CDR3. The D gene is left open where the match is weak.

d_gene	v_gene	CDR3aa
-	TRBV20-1	SVDVNTEAF
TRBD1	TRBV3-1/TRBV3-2	ASSPGQGVDSPLH
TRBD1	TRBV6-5	ASSATGGADYGYT
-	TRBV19	ASSRVQETQY
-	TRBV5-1	ASTDSFEAF
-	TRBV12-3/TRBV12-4	ASILGSNGELF
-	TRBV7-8	ASGTGRFSYEQY
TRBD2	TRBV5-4	ASSPGGGQVTGELF
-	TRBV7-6	ASSLAPENIQY
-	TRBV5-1	ASSLVTSTGELF
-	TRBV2	ASSVTGNTEAF
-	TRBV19	ASSTRRGVETQY
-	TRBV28	ASSLLGGSNQPQH
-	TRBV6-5	ASSPGARFDQPQH
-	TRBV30	AWSGEDYEQY
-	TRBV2	ASSLLPREKLF
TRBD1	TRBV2	ASSDRGKTEAF
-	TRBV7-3	ASSRFGTPPNEQF
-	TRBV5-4	ASSLGPLGDTQY
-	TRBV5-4	ASSLDLRTYNEQF
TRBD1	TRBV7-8	ASSQRQGAKNIQY
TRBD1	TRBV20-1	SASLTGFYGYT
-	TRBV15	ATSGGGGNEQF
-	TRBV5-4	ASSLGSADTGELF